This T cell receptor beta chain was recorded in a study of shared clonotypes between healthy human individuals. Regarding this clone: Its cognate antigen is unknown.

Execution of the assay was at deep level. Profiling relied on immunoSEQ multiplex PCR, and the TCRdb table lists in-frame clones only, not all of them. This sample carries roughly 2.1 million clones, around 93% of them seen once, and the ten largest clones take 1.5% to 2%. Overall study findings and caveats: A few donors shared around 5.2% of their naive CD4 clonotypes.

Naive CD8 isolation took CD45RO-negative cells positively selected for CCR7 and excluded terminally differentiated effector memory CD45RA+ cells. Healthy HIV-negative adults with no recent acute infections or vaccinations were recruited as donors. V dropped 8 bases and J dropped 9 bases, with 4 bases sitting between them. The CDR3 is 8 residues long. This sequence originates from a man aged 18-30 years in good health. Some clones in this sample may be carry-over from other donors' samples. The sequenced material came from naive CD8+ T cells from PBMCs. The chain couples TRBV23-1 to TRBJ2-5, with unresolved D. TRBV23-1 has ORF status, its function being uncertain. The CDR3 region has the DNA TGCGCCAGCCACCCCCAGTACTTC. Encoded protein: CASHPQYF.